The clone carrying this T cell receptor beta chain was observed a handful of times. The antigen is unknown. Drawing of blood for sampling happened at baseline, at cycle 4 day 1, and at cycle 7 day 1. This specimen belongs to a study of OX40 agonist ivuxolimab in advanced cancers. Study-level background: Ivuxolimab is an agonistic anti-OX40 (CD134) antibody, and patients were treated with it.

Broader study findings: The investigators did not determine what antigen specificity the expanded peripheral T cells had. More expanded clones were found, on average, in CD8+ than in CD4+ T cells.

This CDR3 has 15 residues. V lost 1 base, J lost 5 bases, and 3 bases stayed unmatched. CDR1 is SNHLY, CDR2 FYNNEI, per germline. The table came from immunoSEQ multiplex PCR; TCRdb's copy has only in-frame clones and leaves some out. Of approximately 90,000 clones in the sample, roughly 89% are singletons; the top ten hold around 0.76%. This TCR derives from an adult with an advanced solid tumor such as melanoma, head and neck, liver or kidney cancer. Specimen: CD4+ or CD8+ T cells sorted from blood, collected in a trial of the OX40 agonist ivuxolimab. The rearrangement joins TRBV2 to TRBJ1-4, with 8 nucleotides matching TRBD1. The DNA for the CDR3 is TGTGCCAGCAGTGAAGGAGACAGGGGAAATGAAAAACTGTTTTTT. Amino acid sequence: CASSEGDRGNEKLFF.